This T cell receptor (beta chain) was recorded in a study of tumor-infiltrating lymphocytes in primary liver carcinoma (dated by TCRdb to between 2016 and 2019). For the study in its entirety: Between late 2015 and March 2016, five patients in China with histopathologically diagnosed primary liver carcinoma had surgical resection. The five patients, three men and two women aged 30 to 69 years, had hepatocellular carcinoma (four) or combined HCC and intrahepatic cholangiocarcinoma (one). Reproducibility between technical replicate repertoires was high, with correlation coefficients above 0.95 and mean shared-clone rates approximately 0.9. The five patients had tumors of stage T1-T3 N0M0, with maximum diameters ranging from about 4.2 to 10 cm. Samples yielded roughly 3.5 to 8 million productive TCRbeta reads; read depth did not differ significantly between tissue types. A total of around 35 specimens from 5 patients, comprising approximately 25 tumor regions, 5 adjacent noncancerous liver tissues and 5 peripheral blood samples, were covered by TCRbeta repertoire sequencing. For each liver tumor, the study sampled five regions along with adjacent normal tissue and blood, and applied TCRbeta repertoire sequencing, expression microarrays and whole-exome sequencing. General conclusions and limits of the study: The study included only four to six patients, and the authors note findings should be validated in a larger study. Only the TCR beta chain was sequenced, so true repertoire diversity is likely underestimated because unpaired alpha chains were not captured. Comparison of CD4+ and CD8+ T cell repertoires was precluded by the use of bulk unsorted samples. The top 250 clones accounted for a significantly greater share of the repertoire in tumors than in blood (p = 0.039). Consistent with antigen-driven expansion, pairs of tumor regions showed higher repertoire overlap (mean around 35%) than either tumor-adjacent pairs (approximately 17%) or tumor-blood pairs (around 15%).

In the case of this clonotype: This clone's antigen is unknown. Its ends do not fully match the called genes, so a read error is possible.

The germline V gene provides CDR1 SGHAT and CDR2 FQNNGV. Measured from the cysteine to the phenylalanine, the CDR3 is 14 residues long. Only the CDR3 DNA stays, 42 bases, in frame from base 1. Starting from around 500 ng total RNA, TCRbeta-specific cDNA was produced by reverse transcription with a constant-region primer and ProtoScript II reverse transcriptase. The TCRbeta libraries were prepared through three rounds of nested multiplex PCR following a slightly modified ARM-PCR procedure. Each of the first two PCR rounds ran for about 9 cycles and used multiplex TRBV1-TRBV30 forward primers together with a Cbeta reverse primer. Sample barcodes and Illumina adapters were attached in a final 25-cycle PCR using Deep VentR polymerase. Before sequencing, amplicons between 200 and 500 bp were purified from gel using a QIAquick gel extraction kit. The TCRbeta amplicons were sequenced with 250-bp paired-end reads on an Illumina HiSeq 2500. Regarding the original processing steps: Reads were quality-trimmed with Trimmomatic v0.33, and paired reads were merged with FLASH v1.2.11 to recover full CDR3 sequences. V, D and J germline segments were assigned to the rearranged TCRbeta sequences by MiGEC v1.2.1b. Clonotype statistics and Shannon-Wiener diversity indices were computed with VDJtools v1.0.0. Except for diversity analysis, only the 250 most abundant clonotypes of each sample were used in subsequent analyses to reduce sampling bias. TCRdb trimmed the raw reads at Q25, called clones with MiXCR and kept productive beta chains. Rows matching on CDR3 protein sequence are summarized as one entry with the most common DNA and genes. The V and J calls and clone size come from TCRdb's table, not from the authors' own analysis. The sample table lists 330,000 or so distinct CDR3 sequences, approximately 65% of them with a count of one. 5% to 6.5% of the sample is taken by the ten largest.

Blood RNA was extracted from unsorted whole blood with TRIzol reagent; germline DNA came from the DNeasy Blood & Tissue kit. Chronic HBV infection was present in the patients, and the patients were treatment-naive at sampling. Before surgery, about 3.9 milliliters of peripheral blood were drawn into K2EDTA tubes. Specimen: peripheral blood. The V and J genes are TRBV11-2 and TRBJ1-1; confidence is insufficient to name the D gene. The clonotype comes from a man aged 40-50 years with primary liver carcinoma and hepatitis B virus infection. The CDR3 protein: CASSLLAHNTEALF. The bases read TGTGCCAGCAGCTTGTTGGCTCACAATACTGAAGCTCTCTTT.